This T cell receptor beta chain emerged from a study of control samples from healthy donors and cancer patients (dated by TCRdb to about 2020). With regard to this clone: The specificity of this receptor is unknown. Base qualities are not at hand, and no much larger clone is one base apart.

Libraries were prepared through the immunoSEQ multiplex PCR assay. Held by TCRdb, this immuneACCESS table contains in-frame sequences only and omits some clones. Under half of the omission traces to an unresolved V gene where checked; the cause of the rest is unknown. The sample yields some 150,000 clones; approximately 94% were counted once. Around 6.1% of the sample is in the top ten clones. CDR1 and CDR2 (MGHRA, YSYEKL) derive from the germline V gene. The CDR3 starts with the cysteine, ends with the phenylalanine, and has 15 residues. The CDR3 DNA has 45 bases and is translated from base 1. Trimming costs V 4 bases and J 0 bases, and their ends lie 10 bases apart.

Sequenced material: blood. Recombination joined TRBV4-1 with TRBJ2-1; no D gene call is confident. The sequence came from a man aged 35 to 55 in good health. The CDR3 protein: CASSLDTSSYNEQFF. The DNA sequence is given as TGCGCCAGCAGCCTAGACACCAGCTCCTACAATGAGCAGTTCTTC.